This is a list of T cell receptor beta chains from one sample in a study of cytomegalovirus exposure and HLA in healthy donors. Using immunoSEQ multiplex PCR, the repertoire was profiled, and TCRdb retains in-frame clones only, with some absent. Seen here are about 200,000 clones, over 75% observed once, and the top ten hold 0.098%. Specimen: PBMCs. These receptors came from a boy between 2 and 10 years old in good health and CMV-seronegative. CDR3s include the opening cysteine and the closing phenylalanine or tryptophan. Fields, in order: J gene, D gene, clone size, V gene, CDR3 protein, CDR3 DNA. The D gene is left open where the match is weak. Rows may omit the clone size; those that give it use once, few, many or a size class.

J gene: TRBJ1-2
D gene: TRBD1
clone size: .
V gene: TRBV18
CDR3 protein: CASSPQVPGQAVYGYTF
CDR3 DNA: TGTGCCAGCTCACCACAAGTCCCGGGACAGGCGGTCTATGGCTACACCTTC

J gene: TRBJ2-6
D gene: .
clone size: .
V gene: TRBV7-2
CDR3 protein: CASSLVGGSGANVLTF
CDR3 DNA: TGTGCCAGCAGCTTAGTGGGGGGCTCTGGGGCCAACGTCCTGACTTTC

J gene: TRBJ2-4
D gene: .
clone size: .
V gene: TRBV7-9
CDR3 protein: CASSRGLENIQYF
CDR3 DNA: TGTGCCAGCAGCCGCGGGCTTGAAAACATTCAGTACTTC

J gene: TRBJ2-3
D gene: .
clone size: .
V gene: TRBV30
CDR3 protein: CAWRNGAGGTDTQYF
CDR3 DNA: TGTGCCTGGAGAAATGGGGCAGGGGGCACAGATACGCAGTATTTT

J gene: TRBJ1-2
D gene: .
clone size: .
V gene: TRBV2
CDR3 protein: CASRGAPSHF
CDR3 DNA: TGTGCCAGCAGAGGGGCCCCCTCCCACTTC

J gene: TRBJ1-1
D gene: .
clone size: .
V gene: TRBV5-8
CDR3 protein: CASSFEWNTEAFF
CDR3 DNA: TGTGCCAGCAGCTTCGAGTGGAACACTGAAGCTTTCTTT

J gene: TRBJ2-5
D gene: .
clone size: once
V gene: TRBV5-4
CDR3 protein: CASKWGTQETQYF
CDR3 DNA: TGTGCCAGCAAATGGGGCACACAAGAGACCCAGTACTTC

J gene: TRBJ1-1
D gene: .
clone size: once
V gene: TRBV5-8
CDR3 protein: CASSLEVSAFF
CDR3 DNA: TGTGCCAGCAGTCTAGAGGTGAGCGCTTTCTTT

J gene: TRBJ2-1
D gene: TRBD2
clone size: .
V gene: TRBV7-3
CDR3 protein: CASSSGLAWGNEQFF
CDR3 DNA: TGTGCCAGCAGCTCGGGACTAGCGTGGGGAAATGAGCAGTTCTTC

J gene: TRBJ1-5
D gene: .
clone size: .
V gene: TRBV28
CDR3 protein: CASSLHPTDNQPQHF
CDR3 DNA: TGTGCCAGCAGTTTACACCCGACAGATAATCAGCCCCAGCATTTT

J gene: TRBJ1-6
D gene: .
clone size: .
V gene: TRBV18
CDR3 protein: CASSQGYNRSSYNSPLHF
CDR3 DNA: TGTGCCAGCTCACAAGGGTATAACAGGAGCTCCTATAATTCACCCCTCCACTTT

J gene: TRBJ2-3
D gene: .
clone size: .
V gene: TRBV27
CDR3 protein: CASSYGGRGHTDTQYF
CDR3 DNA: TGTGCCAGCAGTTACGGGGGAAGGGGCCACACAGATACGCAGTATTTT

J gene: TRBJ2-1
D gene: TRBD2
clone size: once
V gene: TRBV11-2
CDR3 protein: CASSSIAGGPANEQFF
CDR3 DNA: TGTGCCAGCAGCTCCATCGCGGGGGGGCCTGCCAATGAGCAGTTCTTC

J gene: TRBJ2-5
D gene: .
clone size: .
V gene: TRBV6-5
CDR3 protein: CVTAVVKETQYF
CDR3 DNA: TGTGTCACAGCAGTGGTAAAAGAGACCCAGTACTTC

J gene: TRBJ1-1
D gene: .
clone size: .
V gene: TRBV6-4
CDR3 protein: CASSDSGTPLAFF
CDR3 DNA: TGTGCCAGCAGTGACAGCGGGACCCCATTGGCTTTCTTT

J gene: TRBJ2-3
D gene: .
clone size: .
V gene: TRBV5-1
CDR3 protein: CASSLGLAADTQYF
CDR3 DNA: TGCGCCAGCAGCTTGGGGCTAGCAGCGGATACGCAGTATTTT

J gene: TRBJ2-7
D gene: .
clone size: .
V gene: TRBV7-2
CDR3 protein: CASSFVSGGNYEQYF
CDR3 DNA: TGTGCCAGCAGCTTCGTCTCGGGGGGCAACTACGAGCAGTACTTC

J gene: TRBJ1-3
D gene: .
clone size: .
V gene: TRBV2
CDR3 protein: CASKGTSVGNTIYF
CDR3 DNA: TGTGCCAGCAAGGGGACTTCGGTCGGGAACACCATATATTTT

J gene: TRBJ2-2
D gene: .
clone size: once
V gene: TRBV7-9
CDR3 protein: CASSEATGGGTGELFF
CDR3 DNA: TGTGCCAGCAGCGAAGCTACAGGGGGGGGCACCGGGGAGCTGTTTTTT

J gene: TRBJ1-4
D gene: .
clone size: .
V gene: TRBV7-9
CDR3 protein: CASSLAPGVVGEKLFF
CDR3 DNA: TGTGCCAGCAGCTTAGCGCCCGGGGTGGTAGGTGAAAAACTGTTTTTT

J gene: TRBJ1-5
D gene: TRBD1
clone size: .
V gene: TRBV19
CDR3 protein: CASSGPGDRGGQPQHF
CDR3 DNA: TGTGCCAGTAGTGGCCCAGGAGACAGGGGGGGTCAGCCCCAGCATTTT

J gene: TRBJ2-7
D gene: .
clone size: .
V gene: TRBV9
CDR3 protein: CASSVDTGGWYEQYF
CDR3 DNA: TGTGCCAGCAGCGTAGACACAGGAGGGTGGTACGAGCAGTACTTC

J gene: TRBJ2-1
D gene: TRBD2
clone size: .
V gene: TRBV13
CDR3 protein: CASSLGTSANNEQFF
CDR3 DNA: TGTGCCAGCAGCTTAGGGACTAGCGCCAACAATGAGCAGTTCTTC

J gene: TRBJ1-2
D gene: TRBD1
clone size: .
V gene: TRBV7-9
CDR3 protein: CASSLKGGEGGYTF
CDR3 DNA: TGTGCCAGCAGCTTAAAAGGGGGCGAAGGGGGCTACACCTTC

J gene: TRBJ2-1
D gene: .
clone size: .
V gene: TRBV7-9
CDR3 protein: CASSLIQGYEQFF
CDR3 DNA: TGTGCCAGCAGCCTAATCCAGGGTTATGAGCAGTTCTTC

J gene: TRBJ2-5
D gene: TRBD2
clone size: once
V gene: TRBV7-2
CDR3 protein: CASSPFGGANQETQYF
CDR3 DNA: TGTGCCAGCAGCCCATTCGGGGGGGCTAACCAAGAGACCCAGTACTTC

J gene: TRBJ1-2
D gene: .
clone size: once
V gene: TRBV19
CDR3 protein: CASSMGGLGYTF
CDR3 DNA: TGTGCCAGTAGTATGGGGGGGCTTGGCTACACCTTC

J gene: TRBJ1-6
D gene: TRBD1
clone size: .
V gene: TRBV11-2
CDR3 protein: CASSPGQGDSPLHF
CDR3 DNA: TGTGCCAGCAGCCCCGGACAGGGAGATTCACCCCTCCACTTT

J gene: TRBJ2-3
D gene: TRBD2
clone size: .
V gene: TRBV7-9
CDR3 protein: CSSSLLAGGSQKDTQYF
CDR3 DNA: TGTTCCAGCAGCTTACTAGCGGGGGGCTCTCAAAAGGATACGCAGTATTTT

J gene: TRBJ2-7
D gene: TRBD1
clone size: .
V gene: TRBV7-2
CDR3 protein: CASSLAGAGTGNYPYF
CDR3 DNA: TGTGCCAGCAGCTTAGCGGGAGCCGGGACAGGGAATTACCCGTACTTC

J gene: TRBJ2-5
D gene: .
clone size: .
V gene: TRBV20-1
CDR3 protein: CSARVRGTQYF
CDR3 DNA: TGCAGTGCTAGGGTCCGGGGAACCCAGTACTTC

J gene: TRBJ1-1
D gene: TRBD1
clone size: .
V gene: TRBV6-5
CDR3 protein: CASSTRTGGTEAFF
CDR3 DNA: TGTGCCAGCAGTACCCGGACAGGGGGGACTGAAGCTTTCTTT

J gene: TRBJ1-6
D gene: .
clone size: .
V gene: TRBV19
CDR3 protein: CASSIYPWGDSPLHF
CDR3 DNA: TGTGCCAGTAGTATTTACCCTTGGGGGGATTCACCCCTCCACTTT

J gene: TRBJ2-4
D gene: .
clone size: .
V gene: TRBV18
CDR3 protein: CASSPSPADIQYF
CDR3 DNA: TGTGCCAGCTCACCAAGCCCGGCGGACATTCAGTACTTC

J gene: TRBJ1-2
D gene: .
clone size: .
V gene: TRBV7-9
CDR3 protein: CASSLRQVYGYTF
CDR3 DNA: TGTGCCAGCAGCCTAAGACAGGTCTATGGCTACACCTTC

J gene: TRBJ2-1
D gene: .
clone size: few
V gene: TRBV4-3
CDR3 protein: CASSHTFSGYNEQFF
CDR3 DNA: TGCGCCAGCAGCCACACCTTTAGCGGATACAATGAGCAGTTCTTC

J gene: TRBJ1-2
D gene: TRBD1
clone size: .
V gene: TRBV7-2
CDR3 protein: CASSSKQGAHNYGYTF
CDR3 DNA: TGTGCCAGCAGCTCTAAACAGGGGGCCCATAACTATGGCTACACCTTC

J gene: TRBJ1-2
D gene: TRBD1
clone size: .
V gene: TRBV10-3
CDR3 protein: CAISSGTGLNGYTF
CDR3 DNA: TGTGCCATCAGTTCCGGGACAGGTCTGAATGGCTACACCTTC

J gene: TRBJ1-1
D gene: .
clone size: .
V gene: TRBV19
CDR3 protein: CASRSKGRGLQNTEAFF
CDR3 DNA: TGTGCCAGTCGGTCGAAGGGGCGGGGACTGCAGAACACTGAAGCTTTCTTT

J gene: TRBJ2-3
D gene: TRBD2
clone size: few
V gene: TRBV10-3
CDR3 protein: CAITSGGTDTQYF
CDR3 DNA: TGTGCCATAACTAGCGGGGGGACAGATACGCAGTATTTT

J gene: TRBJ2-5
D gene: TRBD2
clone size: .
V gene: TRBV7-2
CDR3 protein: CASSLGLAGGQETQYF
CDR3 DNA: TGTGCCAGCAGCCTGGGACTAGCGGGGGGACAAGAGACCCAGTACTTC

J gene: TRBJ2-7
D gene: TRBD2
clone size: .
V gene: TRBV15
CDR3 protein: CATSSAAGGSYEQYF
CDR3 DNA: TGTGCCACCAGCAGTGCAGCGGGGGGCTCCTACGAGCAGTACTTC

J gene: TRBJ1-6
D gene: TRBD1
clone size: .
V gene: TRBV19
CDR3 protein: CASTTGDLFSPLHF
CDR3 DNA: TGTGCCAGCACGACAGGGGACCTGTTTTCACCCCTCCACTTT

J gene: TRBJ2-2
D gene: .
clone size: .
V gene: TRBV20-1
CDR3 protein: CSARNTGELFF
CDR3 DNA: TGCAGTGCCCGTAACACCGGGGAGCTGTTTTTT

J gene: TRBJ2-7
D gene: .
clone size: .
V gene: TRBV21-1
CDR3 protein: CASRDTYEQYF
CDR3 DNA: TGTGCCAGCCGAGACACCTACGAGCAGTACTTC

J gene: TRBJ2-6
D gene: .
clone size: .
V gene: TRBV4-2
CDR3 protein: CASSRGSGANVLTF
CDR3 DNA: TGTGCCAGCAGCAGGGGGAGCGGGGCCAACGTCCTGACTTTC

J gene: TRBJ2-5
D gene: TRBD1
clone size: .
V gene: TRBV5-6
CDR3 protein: CASSSRDREHQETQYF
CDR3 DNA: TGTGCCAGCAGCTCCCGGGACAGGGAACACCAAGAGACCCAGTACTTC

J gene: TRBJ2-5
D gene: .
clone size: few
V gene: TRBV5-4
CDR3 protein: CASSLVGGLGETQYF
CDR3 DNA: TGTGCCAGCAGCTTGGTGGGGGGGCTGGGGGAGACCCAGTACTTC

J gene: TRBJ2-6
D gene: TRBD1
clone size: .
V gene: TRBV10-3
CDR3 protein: CAIRGTDSGANVLTF
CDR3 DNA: TGTGCCATCAGGGGGACAGACTCTGGGGCCAACGTCCTGACTTTC

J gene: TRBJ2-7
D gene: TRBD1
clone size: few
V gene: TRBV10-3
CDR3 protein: CAISQTGTGADEQYF
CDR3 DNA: TGTGCCATCAGTCAAACCGGGACAGGGGCCGACGAGCAGTACTTC

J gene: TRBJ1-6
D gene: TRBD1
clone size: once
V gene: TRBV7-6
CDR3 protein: CASSLGQGGSPLHF
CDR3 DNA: TGTGCCAGCAGCTTAGGCCAGGGGGGATCACCCCTCCACTTT

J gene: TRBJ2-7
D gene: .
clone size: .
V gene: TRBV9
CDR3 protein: CASSVEQGNYEQYF
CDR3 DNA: TGTGCCAGCAGCGTAGAACAGGGAAACTACGAGCAGTACTTC

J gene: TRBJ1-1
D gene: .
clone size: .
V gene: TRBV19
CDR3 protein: CASSTRPPGWTEAFF
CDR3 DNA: TGTGCCAGTAGTACAAGGCCTCCCGGGTGGACTGAAGCTTTCTTT

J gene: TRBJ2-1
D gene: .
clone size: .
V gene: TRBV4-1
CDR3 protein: CASSQRDTLPNNEQFF
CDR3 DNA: TGCGCCAGCAGCCAGCGAGACACCCTACCAAACAATGAGCAGTTCTTC